Below, 21 T cell receptor beta chains from the same sample are listed, as sequenced in a study of cytomegalovirus exposure and HLA in healthy donors. Measured with immunoSEQ multiplex PCR; TCRdb has only the in-frame clones, and not every one. The sample has about 110,000 clones, 88% seen once. The sequencing input was PBMCs. These TCRs come from a woman aged 18-29 years in good health and CMV-seronegative.

The chain combines TRBV7-3 with TRBJ2-2; D perhaps matches TRBD2 (6 bases). The germline V and J ends were trimmed by 5 bases and 7 bases, with 26 bases remaining between them. Germline CDR1 is SGHTA and CDR2 is FQGTGA. CDR3 size: 18 residues. CDR3 residues: CASSQDSASVGNLGELFF. Here the CDR3 DNA reads TGTGCCAGCAGCCAAGACTCGGCTAGCGTGGGAAACCTCGGGGAGCTGTTTTTT.

In this sample, this clone turned up a few times. Other DNA variants within this sample encode the same CDR3. The chain carries TRBV30 and TRBJ1-1; D is uncertain. The CDR3 has 13 residues. Germline V gene data show CDR1 as GTSNPN and CDR2 as SVGIG (reference sequence). V shed 2 bases and J shed 0 bases, with 7 bases lying between them. The CDR3, as DNA: TGTGCCTGGAGTCGAGGGATGAACACTGAAGCTTTCTTT. Protein sequence: CAWSRGMNTEAFF.

The chain employs TRBV30 and TRBJ2-3; TRBD2 agrees at 7 bases. The CDR3 consists of 11 residues. CDR1 is GTSNPN and CDR2 is SVGIG in the germline V gene (reference sequence). With V trimmed by 8 bases and J by 5 bases, 4 bases remained unmatched. The CDR3 DNA follows: TGTGCCGGCGGGGGATTAGATACGCAGTATTTT. This codes for CAGGGLDTQYF.

This clone was observed a single time. The chain uses TRBV9 and TRBJ1-4; D might be TRBD1 (5 bases). CDR1 is SGDLS, CDR2 YYNGEE, per germline. This CDR3 is built from 14 residues. Deletions cut 4 bases from V and 4 bases from J, with 11 bases between. Here the CDR3 DNA reads TGTGCCAGCAGCCCGGGGGTGTATAATGAAAAACTGTTTTTT. Protein sequence: CASSPGVYNEKLFF.

V gene TRBV9 combines with J gene TRBJ1-2, with D uncertain. V was trimmed by 7 bases and J by 9 bases, leaving 7 bases between them. CDR1 is SGDLS, CDR2 YYNGEE, per germline. The CDR3 is 9 residues long. CDR3 bases: TGTGCCAGCGAGAGGCGCTACACCTTC. Its protein is CASERRYTF.

The rearrangement uses TRBV6-5 and TRBJ1-2; 7 nucleotides line up with TRBD1. The CDR3 loop spans 16 amino acids. Germline V gene sequence: CDR1 MNHEY, CDR2 SVGAGI. Trimming cost V 2 bases and J 5 bases; bases outside gene matches: 11. CDR3 amino acids: CASSYEGPNRGYGYTF. DNA for the CDR3: TGTGCCAGCAGTTACGAGGGGCCCAACAGGGGTTATGGCTACACCTTC.

The chain is built from TRBV28 and TRBJ2-3, with 7 positions matching TRBD2. Germline values: CDR1 MDHEN, CDR2 SYDVKM. V lost 11 bases, J lost 5 bases, and 1 base stayed unmatched. The CDR3 has 10 amino acids. The CDR3 bases are TGTGCCGGGGGGGGAGATACGCAGTATTTT. Translating gives CAGGGDTQYF.

V gene TRBV9 combines with J gene TRBJ1-2, with D possibly being TRBD1 (5 bases). Germline V gives CDR1 SGDLS, CDR2 YYNGEE. This CDR3 comprises 14 residues. Trimming took off 2 bases at V and 4 bases at J, with 12 bases between the two ends. In DNA form, the CDR3 reads TGTGCCAGCAGCGTCACTGGTGGGGCCTATGGCTACACCTTC. This codes for CASSVTGGAYGYTF. Filled out from reference TRBV9 and TRBJ1-2, the complete variable domain reads DSGVTQTPKHLITATGQRVTLRCSPRSGDLSVYWYQQSLDQGLQFLIQYYNGEERAKGNILERFSAQQFPDLHSELNLSSLELGDSALYFCASSVTGGAYGYTFGSGTRLTVV.

The rearrangement links TRBV6-5 to TRBJ1-5; D is uncertain. There are 15 residues in the CDR3. The germline gives CDR1 MNHEY, CDR2 SVGAGI. V shed 0 bases and J shed 0 bases, with 6 bases lying between them. The CDR3 sequence is CASSYSRYSNQPQHF. The CDR3 nucleotides read TGTGCCAGCAGTTACTCTCGGTATAGCAATCAGCCCCAGCATTTT.

This clone is a singleton in its sample. CDR3 in DNA: TGTGCCACCCCTCGGGACAGGTCCCTCTATGGCTACACCTTC. It is translated as CATPRDRSLYGYTF. The chain links TRBV10-3 to TRBJ1-2; TRBD1 matches at 8 bases. The CDR3 covers 14 residues. V trimming: 10 bases; J trimming: 4 bases; junction bases outside the gene matches: 11. CDR1 is ENHRY and CDR2 is SYGVKD in the germline V gene.

The chain has TRBV27 and TRBJ1-1; no reliable D call. CDR3 length equals 14 residues. Looked up from germline, CDR1 is MNHEY and CDR2 is SMNVEV (reference sequence). Trimming stripped 2 bases from V and 0 bases from J, with 7 bases between. CDR3 sequence: CASSLQNMNTEAFF. The DNA of the CDR3 is TGTGCCAGCAGTTTACAGAACATGAACACTGAAGCTTTCTTT.

The CDR3 loop is CASSTGTGENGYTF. CDR3 in DNA: TGTGCCAGCAGCACCGGGACAGGGGAGAATGGCTACACCTTC. The gene calls are TRBV27 and TRBJ1-2; 10 bases map to TRBD1. In germline, CDR1 is MNHEY, CDR2 SMNVEV (reference sequence). Germline trimming cut 6 bases from V and 6 bases from J; bases unmatched to any gene: 7. The CDR3 contains 14 residues.

The chain joins TRBV11-2 to TRBJ2-2, with 7 bases identical to TRBD2. Germline CDR1 SGHAT, CDR2 FQNNGV. Trimming removed 4 bases from V and 5 bases from J; junction bases left unmatched: 1. This CDR3 spans 13 amino acids. CDR3 residues: CASSSGGTGELFF. Written as DNA, the CDR3 is TGTGCCAGCAGCTCGGGGGGAACCGGGGAGCTGTTTTTT.

The chain joins TRBV5-1 to TRBJ2-3, with 12 bases fitting TRBD2. This CDR3 has 14 amino acids. Germline V gives CDR1 SGHRS, CDR2 YFSETQ. The V and J ends lost 4 bases and 5 bases, in that order; junction bases with no gene match: 2. DNA of the CDR3: TGCGCCAGCAGCCGGACTAGCGGGGAAGATACGCAGTATTTT. Protein sequence: CASSRTSGEDTQYF.

V and J are TRBV11-2 and TRBJ2-6; 9 bases fit TRBD2. The trim removed 4 bases at V and 0 bases at J, leaving 10 bases unmatched. CDR3 length: 19 residues. CDR1 is SGHAT, CDR2 FQNNGV, per germline. CDR3 nucleotides: TGTGCCAGCAGCTCCTTAGCGGGAGTGGGCCTCTCTGGGGCCAACGTCCTGACTTTC. Amino acid sequence: CASSSLAGVGLSGANVLTF.

This chain joins TRBV7-9 and TRBJ2-5; the match to TRBD2 covers 10 bases. The V and J ends lost 0 bases and 5 bases, in that order; junction bases with no gene match: 9. The CDR3 consists of 17 residues. Germline values: CDR1 SEHNR, CDR2 FQNEAQ (reference sequence). The CDR3 sequence is CASSLAKAGGLEETQYF. Here the CDR3 DNA reads TGTGCCAGCAGCTTAGCTAAAGCGGGAGGGTTGGAGGAGACCCAGTACTTC.

The chain links TRBV7-8 to TRBJ1-1, with D possibly being TRBD1 (6 bases). There are 15 residues in the CDR3. In germline, CDR1 is SGHVS, CDR2 FQNEAQ. The V and J ends lost 5 bases and 1 base respectively, with 14 bases between them. CDR3: CASSPFDRRNTEAFF. DNA for the CDR3: TGTGCCAGCAGCCCATTTGACAGGCGGAACACTGAAGCTTTCTTT.

The chain combines TRBV29-1 with TRBJ1-1; 10 positions agree with TRBD1. V shed 4 bases and J 6 bases; nucleotides not matched to a gene: 2. Germline V gene lookup returns CDR1 SQVTM and CDR2 ANQGSEA. The CDR3 has 12 residues. CDR3 loop: CSVVTGGPEAFF. The CDR3 coding sequence is TGCAGCGTTGTGACAGGGGGCCCTGAAGCTTTCTTT.

As DNA, the CDR3 is TGTGCCAGCAGTATCGGACTAGCGGGGGGATCCTCCTACAATGAGCAGTTCTTC. Translated: CASSIGLAGGSSYNEQFF. The J gene is TRBJ2-1, the V gene TRBV2; 14 bases fit TRBD2. Germline CDR1 reads SNHLY; CDR2 reads FYNNEI. The CDR3 is 18 amino acids. V gave up 5 bases and J gave up 0 bases; unmatched junction bases: 6.

V and J are TRBV7-2 and TRBJ2-5; 8 nucleotides agree with TRBD2. This CDR3 region has 15 residues. Germline V gene data show CDR1 as SGHTA and CDR2 as FQGNSA. With V trimmed by 5 bases and J by 5 bases, 10 bases remained unmatched. The CDR3 here is CASSPTRGGRETQYF. In DNA, the CDR3 is TGTGCCAGCAGCCCAACCCGGGGGGGGAGGGAGACCCAGTACTTC.

The chain combines TRBV7-8 with TRBJ1-4; TRBD1 is a possible D gene (5 bases). Germline V gene sequence: CDR1 SGHVS, CDR2 FQNEAQ. The CDR3 runs 14 residues. With 5 bases removed from V and 8 bases from J, the gap between germline ends came to 15 bases. The CDR3 bases are TGTGCCAGCAGCCCTTGGGGAGGGGAAGAAAAACTGTTTTTT. Amino acid sequence: CASSPWGGEEKLFF.